The 21 T cell receptor beta chains below all came from one sample that was sequenced in a study of CD8 T cells in Susac syndrome. Roughly 0.45 to 1 ug RNA was reverse transcribed with random hexamers. TCRdb analysed the immunoSEQ multiplex PCR reads with MiXCR anew, one entry per CDR3 protein. Of some 100,000 distinct CDR3 sequences in the sample, 95% were seen once. Source material: CD8+ T cells from PBMCs. These receptors were taken from a human donor with Susac syndrome.

The genes are TRBV13 and TRBJ1-2, with a tentative D call TRBD1 (6 bases). Per germline, CDR1 PRHDT and CDR2 FYEKMQ (reference sequence). Trimming stripped 1 base from V and 4 bases from J, with 13 bases between. This CDR3 comprises 15 residues. CDR3 sequence reads: CASSLEGQPFYGYTF. In nucleotides, the CDR3 is TGTGCCAGCAGCTTAGAAGGACAGCCCTTCTATGGCTACACCTTC.

The V call is TRBV5-4, the J call TRBJ2-1, with D perhaps matching TRBD2 (6 bases). Looked up from germline, CDR1 is SGHNT and CDR2 is YYREEE (reference sequence). Trimming took 5 bases from V and 0 from J, leaving 9 bases between them. The CDR3 extends over 14 amino acids. CDR3 in amino acids: CASSSGVSYNEQFF. CDR3 DNA: TGTGCCAGCAGTAGCGGAGTCTCCTACAATGAGCAGTTCTTC.

The count of this clonotype is one. The chain combines TRBV9 with TRBJ2-6; D may be TRBD2 (6 bases). The CDR3 is 14 amino acids. Germline values: CDR1 SGDLS, CDR2 YYNGEE. The V end was cut by 2 bases, the J end by 4 bases, with 7 bases between. The chain's CDR3 is CASSVTRGANVLTF. The CDR3 DNA is TGTGCCAGCAGCGTGACTAGAGGGGCCAACGTCCTGACTTTC.

The chain uses TRBV7-2 and TRBJ2-7; no definite D call. From germline, CDR1 is SGHTA and CDR2 FQGNSA. CDR3 length: 13 residues. The ends were cut back, 1 base at V and 1 base at J, with 5 bases in the middle. The CDR3 DNA sequence: TGTGCCAGCAGCTTAGTTGTATCCTACGAGCAGTACTTC. Translation gives CASSLVVSYEQYF.

The V call is TRBV1, the J call TRBJ1-2; TRBD1, the D gene given by the table, was not confirmed from the DNA. TRBV1 is a pseudogene locus. There are 12 residues in the CDR3. The CDR3, as DNA: TGCACCAGCAGCCAAGGGTCGGGAGGCTACACCTTC. As protein: CTSSQGSGGYTF.

The chain is built from TRBV5-1 and TRBJ2-2; TRBD1 is a possible D gene (6 bases). The CDR3 spans 14 residues. Germline CDR1 SGHRS, CDR2 YFSETQ. V was clipped by 1 base and J by 6 bases, with 10 bases between them. The CDR3 is CASSLSSGAGELFF. Here the CDR3 DNA reads TGCGCCAGCAGCTTGTCCTCAGGGGCCGGGGAGCTGTTTTTT.

J is TRBJ1-2 and V is TRBV3-1, with D possibly matching TRBD1 (6 bases). CDR3 length: 13 residues. Looked up from germline, CDR1 is LGHDT and CDR2 is YNNKEL (reference sequence). V gave up 4 bases and J gave up 4 bases, with 10 bases separating them. CDR3 coding DNA: TGTGCCAGCAGCCGACAGGACTCCTATGGCTACACCTTC. Translating gives CASSRQDSYGYTF.

The rearrangement uses TRBV5-6 and TRBJ1-2, with 7 bases fitting TRBD1. This CDR3 is 14 amino acids long. V was clipped by 3 bases and J by 6 bases; unmatched bases: 8. CDR1 is SGHDT, CDR2 YYEEEE, per germline. DNA of the CDR3: TGTGCCAGCAGCTATGCGGCAGGGGGACATGGCTACACCTTC. It codes for CASSYAAGGHGYTF.

This sequence joins TRBV15 and TRBJ2-7; D may correspond to TRBD1 or TRBD2 (7 bases each). Germline CDR1 is LNHNV and CDR2 is YYDKDF (reference sequence). V was cut by 5 bases and J by 3 bases, with 17 bases left in between. The CDR3 contains 15 residues. The CDR3 sequence is CATSGGRGQYYEQYF. CDR3 coding DNA: TGTGCCACCAGCGGTGGGAGGGGGCAATACTACGAGCAGTACTTC.

V is TRBV7-3 and J is TRBJ2-2, with D hard to call. The CDR3 sequence is 13 residues long. The V end was cut by 3 bases, the J end by 5 bases, with 7 bases between. Germline V CDR1 and CDR2: SGHTA, FQGTGA. CDR3 amino acids: CASSLSRTGELFF. CDR3 sequence (DNA): TGTGCCAGCAGCTTGAGTCGGACCGGGGAGCTGTTTTTT.

J is TRBJ2-5 and V is TRBV5-4, with TRBD2 identical over 9 bases. Per the germline V gene, CDR1 is SGHNT and CDR2 is YYREEE (reference sequence). V trimming: 0 bases; J trimming: 1 base; junction bases outside the gene matches: 4. The CDR3 has 16 residues. This chain's CDR3 is CASSLEGLAPQETQYF. The CDR3 bases are TGTGCCAGCAGCTTGGAGGGACTAGCACCCCAAGAGACCCAGTACTTC.

This sequence joins TRBV29-1 and TRBJ2-3, with D possibly TRBD2 on 6 matching bases. This CDR3 is built from 13 residues. The V end was cut by 4 bases, the J end by 2 bases, with 10 bases between. Germline-derived CDR1 and CDR2 are SQVTM and ANQGSEA. The CDR3 protein is CSVGGVITDTQYF. The CDR3 nucleotides read TGCAGCGTTGGGGGGGTGATCACAGATACGCAGTATTTT.

The chain employs TRBV12-3 or TRBV12-4 and TRBJ1-2; D is perhaps TRBD1 (6 bases). The CDR3 consists of 15 residues. V was clipped by 7 bases and J by 4 bases, with 19 bases between them. CDR3 sequence (DNA): TGTGCCAGCACTACCCGGGGAGGGGGACTCTATGGCTACACCTTC. It specifies CASTTRGGGLYGYTF.

The chain is built from TRBV4-2 and TRBJ2-2; TRBD2 matches 9 bases. This CDR3 spans 17 amino acids. V lost 0 bases and J lost 0; bases outside the gene matches: 2. The germline V gene has CDR1 LGHNA and CDR2 YNFKEQ. CDR3 bases: TGTGCCAGCAGCCAAGATACTAGCGGGCCGAACACCGGGGAGCTGTTTTTT. It encodes CASSQDTSGPNTGELFF.

The J gene is TRBJ2-2, the V gene TRBV4-1, with D possibly being TRBD1 or TRBD2 (5 bases each). The V end lost 3 bases, the J end lost 7 bases, and 9 bases lay between the germline ends. Germline V gene sequence: CDR1 MGHRA, CDR2 YSYEKL. The CDR3 runs 13 residues. In nucleotides, the CDR3 is TGCGCCAGCAGCCAGGGGGAGTTCGGGGAGCTGTTTTTT. The encoded protein is CASSQGEFGELFF.

The chain joins TRBV4-1 to TRBJ2-2, with no clear D. Germline-derived CDR1 and CDR2 are MGHRA and YSYEKL. Trimming took off 4 bases at V and 3 bases at J, with 6 bases between the two ends. The CDR3 loop spans 13 amino acids. The chain's CDR3 is CASSPRYTGELFF. The CDR3 region has the DNA TGCGCCAGCAGCCCGCGTTACACCGGGGAGCTGTTTTTT.

The chain couples TRBV29-1 to TRBJ2-6; no clear D gene. The CDR3 loop spans 15 amino acids. V lost 7 bases and J lost 1, with 14 bases in between. Germline V CDR1 and CDR2: SQVTM, ANQGSEA. The CDR3 loop is CSDLAVISGANVLTF. The CDR3 region has the DNA TGCAGCGACCTTGCAGTGATTTCTGGGGCCAACGTCCTGACTTTC. The full variable domain, its missing parts supplied by reference TRBV29-1 and TRBJ2-6, is SAVISQKPSRDICQRGTSLTIQCQVDSQVTMMFWYRQQPGQSLTLIATANQGSEATYESGFVIDKFPISRPNLTFSTLTVSNMSPEDSSIYLCSDLAVISGANVLTFGAGSRLTVL.

The V gene is TRBV11-3, the J gene TRBJ2-5, with 8 bases aligning to TRBD1. Germline values: CDR1 SGHNT, CDR2 YENEEA. The V gene end was trimmed by 4 bases and the J gene end by 5 bases; junction bases not matched to a gene: 3. CDR3 size: 13 residues. CDR3 nucleotides: TGTGCCAGCAGCTCCCGACAGGGGGAGACCCAGTACTTC. Protein product: CASSSRQGETQYF. Based on the CDR3 plus reference TRBV11-3 and TRBJ2-5, the full variable domain is EAGVVQSPRYKIIEKKQPVAFWCNPISGHNTLYWYLQNLGQGPELLIRYENEEAVDDSQLPKDRFSAERLKGVDSTLKIQPAELGDSAVYLCASSSRQGETQYFGPGTRLLVL.

The chain joins TRBV6-2 or TRBV6-3 to TRBJ2-5; tentatively, D is TRBD2 (6 bases). The V end lost 0 bases, the J end lost 3 bases, and 11 bases lay between the germline ends. Looked up from germline, CDR1 is MNHEY and CDR2 is SVGEGT. The CDR3 totals 15 residues. For the CDR3, the DNA is TGTGCCAGCAGTTACTCCGGGAGAGGGAAAGAGACCCAGTACTTC. Translation gives CASSYSGRGKETQYF.

The chain couples TRBV6-1 to TRBJ2-7, with TRBD1 matching over 8 bases. In germline, CDR1 is MNHNS, CDR2 SASEGT. CDR3 size: 18 residues. Trimming removed 5 bases from V and 2 bases from J; junction bases left unmatched: 17. The CDR3 protein is CASSPRVIGDRNTYEQYF. The CDR3 DNA follows: TGTGCCAGCAGTCCCCGCGTAATCGGGGACAGGAACACCTACGAGCAGTACTTC.

The V gene is TRBV24-1, the J gene TRBJ2-5, with 9 bases identical to TRBD1. The CDR3 runs to 14 residues. J gave up 4 bases and V 4 bases, and 3 bases lay outside the gene matches. The germline V gene has CDR1 KGHDR and CDR2 SFDVKD. The DNA for the CDR3 is TGTGCCACCAGTGAACCGGGACAGGGAGAGACCCAGTACTTC. As protein: CATSEPGQGETQYF.